These T cell receptor beta chains were read from a single sample in a study of cytomegalovirus exposure and HLA in healthy donors. Measured with immunoSEQ multiplex PCR; TCRdb has only the in-frame clones, and not every one. The sample includes almost 85,000 clones, 78% of them seen just once. Sequences were obtained from PBMCs. The receptors derive from a male donor in good health and CMV-seropositive. Both conserved end residues are part of each CDR3. D genes are given only for firm matches. Expanded clones are given a class, and other clones once, few, many or no size at all.

j_call: TRBJ1-1; cdr3_length: 14; clone_size: many; v_call: TRBV14; d_call: NA; cdr3_aa: CASSQVYGGTEAFF; cdr3_nt: TGTGCCAGCAGCCAAGTCTACGGGGGAACTGAAGCTTTCTTT
j_call: TRBJ2-6; cdr3_length: 20; clone_size: few; v_call: TRBV4-1; d_call: TRBD2; cdr3_aa: CASSQVPSGRLWSGANVLTF; cdr3_nt: TGCGCCAGCAGCCAAGTTCCTAGCGGGAGGCTGTGGTCTGGGGCCAACGTCCTGACTTTC
j_call: TRBJ2-7; cdr3_length: 13; clone_size: few; v_call: TRBV5-6; d_call: NA; cdr3_aa: CASSLGLNYEQYF; cdr3_nt: TGTGCCAGCAGTTTGGGACTGAACTACGAGCAGTACTTC
j_call: TRBJ2-7; cdr3_length: 16; clone_size: NA; v_call: TRBV28; d_call: NA; cdr3_aa: CASSLNRAGFLTEQYF; cdr3_nt: TGTGCCAGCAGTTTAAATAGGGCGGGATTCCTGACCGAGCAGTACTTC
j_call: TRBJ2-7; cdr3_length: 16; clone_size: NA; v_call: TRBV5-6; d_call: TRBD2; cdr3_aa: CASSSQAGEPSYEQYF; cdr3_nt: TGTGCCAGCAGCTCCCAGGCGGGAGAGCCCTCCTACGAGCAGTACTTC
j_call: TRBJ2-3; cdr3_length: 14; clone_size: once; v_call: TRBV5-1; d_call: NA; cdr3_aa: CASSLAPSTDTQYF; cdr3_nt: TGCGCCAGCAGCCTGGCCCCTAGCACAGATACGCAGTATTTT
j_call: TRBJ1-5; cdr3_length: 15; clone_size: NA; v_call: TRBV5-1; d_call: TRBD1; cdr3_aa: CASSTGQGAGEPQHF; cdr3_nt: TGCGCCAGCAGTACGGGACAGGGGGCAGGGGAGCCCCAGCATTTT
j_call: TRBJ2-7; cdr3_length: 12; clone_size: NA; v_call: TRBV6-6; d_call: TRBD1; cdr3_aa: CASSATGFEQYF; cdr3_nt: TGTGCCAGCAGTGCGACAGGGTTCGAGCAGTACTTC
j_call: TRBJ1-5; cdr3_length: 12; clone_size: NA; v_call: TRBV19; d_call: NA; cdr3_aa: CASNRSNQPQHF; cdr3_nt: TGTGCCAGTAACAGGAGCAATCAGCCCCAGCATTTT
j_call: TRBJ2-7; cdr3_length: 13; clone_size: NA; v_call: TRBV5-6; d_call: TRBD2; cdr3_aa: CASSGTSVYEQYF; cdr3_nt: TGTGCCAGCAGCGGGACTAGTGTCTACGAGCAGTACTTC
j_call: TRBJ2-3; cdr3_length: 16; clone_size: NA; v_call: TRBV5-4; d_call: TRBD1; cdr3_aa: CASSLLGTGDTDTQYF; cdr3_nt: TGTGCCAGCAGCTTGCTTGGGACAGGAGATACAGATACGCAGTATTTT
j_call: TRBJ2-4; cdr3_length: 17; clone_size: NA; v_call: TRBV9; d_call: NA; cdr3_aa: CASSPWGSAGAKNIQYF; cdr3_nt: TGTGCCAGCAGCCCTTGGGGTTCCGCGGGGGCCAAAAACATTCAGTACTTC
j_call: TRBJ2-7; cdr3_length: 17; clone_size: NA; v_call: TRBV15; d_call: NA; cdr3_aa: CATSRDRRRAEPHEQYF; cdr3_nt: TGTGCCACCAGCAGAGATCGTCGGAGAGCGGAGCCCCACGAGCAGTACTTC
j_call: TRBJ1-2; cdr3_length: 13; clone_size: NA; v_call: TRBV27; d_call: NA; cdr3_aa: CASSFHGQRGYTF; cdr3_nt: TGTGCCAGCAGTTTCCATGGACAGAGGGGCTACACCTTC
j_call: TRBJ1-4; cdr3_length: 17; clone_size: NA; v_call: TRBV5-1; d_call: TRBD1; cdr3_aa: CASSPGQGASPNEKLFF; cdr3_nt: TGCGCCAGCAGCCCCGGACAGGGGGCGTCTCCTAATGAAAAACTGTTTTTT
j_call: TRBJ2-7; cdr3_length: 13; clone_size: NA; v_call: TRBV5-1; d_call: NA; cdr3_aa: CASREPSVGEQYF; cdr3_nt: TGCGCCAGCAGGGAGCCTTCGGTGGGCGAGCAGTACTTC
j_call: TRBJ2-7; cdr3_length: 16; clone_size: NA; v_call: TRBV2; d_call: NA; cdr3_aa: CASSERLVKVDYEQYF; cdr3_nt: TGTGCCAGCAGTGAAAGACTAGTGAAAGTTGACTACGAGCAGTACTTC
j_call: TRBJ2-4; cdr3_length: 16; clone_size: NA; v_call: TRBV2; d_call: TRBD1; cdr3_aa: CASSSDRGRAKNIQYF; cdr3_nt: TGTGCCAGCAGTTCGGACAGGGGTCGAGCCAAAAACATTCAGTACTTC
j_call: TRBJ1-5; cdr3_length: 15; clone_size: NA; v_call: TRBV28; d_call: NA; cdr3_aa: CASSLRRVRNQPQHF; cdr3_nt: TGTGCCAGCAGTTTAAGGCGGGTGCGCAATCAGCCCCAGCATTTT
j_call: TRBJ2-2; cdr3_length: 14; clone_size: few; v_call: TRBV6-1; d_call: NA; cdr3_aa: CASSELLNTGELFF; cdr3_nt: TGTGCCAGCAGTGAACTGTTGAACACCGGGGAGCTGTTTTTT